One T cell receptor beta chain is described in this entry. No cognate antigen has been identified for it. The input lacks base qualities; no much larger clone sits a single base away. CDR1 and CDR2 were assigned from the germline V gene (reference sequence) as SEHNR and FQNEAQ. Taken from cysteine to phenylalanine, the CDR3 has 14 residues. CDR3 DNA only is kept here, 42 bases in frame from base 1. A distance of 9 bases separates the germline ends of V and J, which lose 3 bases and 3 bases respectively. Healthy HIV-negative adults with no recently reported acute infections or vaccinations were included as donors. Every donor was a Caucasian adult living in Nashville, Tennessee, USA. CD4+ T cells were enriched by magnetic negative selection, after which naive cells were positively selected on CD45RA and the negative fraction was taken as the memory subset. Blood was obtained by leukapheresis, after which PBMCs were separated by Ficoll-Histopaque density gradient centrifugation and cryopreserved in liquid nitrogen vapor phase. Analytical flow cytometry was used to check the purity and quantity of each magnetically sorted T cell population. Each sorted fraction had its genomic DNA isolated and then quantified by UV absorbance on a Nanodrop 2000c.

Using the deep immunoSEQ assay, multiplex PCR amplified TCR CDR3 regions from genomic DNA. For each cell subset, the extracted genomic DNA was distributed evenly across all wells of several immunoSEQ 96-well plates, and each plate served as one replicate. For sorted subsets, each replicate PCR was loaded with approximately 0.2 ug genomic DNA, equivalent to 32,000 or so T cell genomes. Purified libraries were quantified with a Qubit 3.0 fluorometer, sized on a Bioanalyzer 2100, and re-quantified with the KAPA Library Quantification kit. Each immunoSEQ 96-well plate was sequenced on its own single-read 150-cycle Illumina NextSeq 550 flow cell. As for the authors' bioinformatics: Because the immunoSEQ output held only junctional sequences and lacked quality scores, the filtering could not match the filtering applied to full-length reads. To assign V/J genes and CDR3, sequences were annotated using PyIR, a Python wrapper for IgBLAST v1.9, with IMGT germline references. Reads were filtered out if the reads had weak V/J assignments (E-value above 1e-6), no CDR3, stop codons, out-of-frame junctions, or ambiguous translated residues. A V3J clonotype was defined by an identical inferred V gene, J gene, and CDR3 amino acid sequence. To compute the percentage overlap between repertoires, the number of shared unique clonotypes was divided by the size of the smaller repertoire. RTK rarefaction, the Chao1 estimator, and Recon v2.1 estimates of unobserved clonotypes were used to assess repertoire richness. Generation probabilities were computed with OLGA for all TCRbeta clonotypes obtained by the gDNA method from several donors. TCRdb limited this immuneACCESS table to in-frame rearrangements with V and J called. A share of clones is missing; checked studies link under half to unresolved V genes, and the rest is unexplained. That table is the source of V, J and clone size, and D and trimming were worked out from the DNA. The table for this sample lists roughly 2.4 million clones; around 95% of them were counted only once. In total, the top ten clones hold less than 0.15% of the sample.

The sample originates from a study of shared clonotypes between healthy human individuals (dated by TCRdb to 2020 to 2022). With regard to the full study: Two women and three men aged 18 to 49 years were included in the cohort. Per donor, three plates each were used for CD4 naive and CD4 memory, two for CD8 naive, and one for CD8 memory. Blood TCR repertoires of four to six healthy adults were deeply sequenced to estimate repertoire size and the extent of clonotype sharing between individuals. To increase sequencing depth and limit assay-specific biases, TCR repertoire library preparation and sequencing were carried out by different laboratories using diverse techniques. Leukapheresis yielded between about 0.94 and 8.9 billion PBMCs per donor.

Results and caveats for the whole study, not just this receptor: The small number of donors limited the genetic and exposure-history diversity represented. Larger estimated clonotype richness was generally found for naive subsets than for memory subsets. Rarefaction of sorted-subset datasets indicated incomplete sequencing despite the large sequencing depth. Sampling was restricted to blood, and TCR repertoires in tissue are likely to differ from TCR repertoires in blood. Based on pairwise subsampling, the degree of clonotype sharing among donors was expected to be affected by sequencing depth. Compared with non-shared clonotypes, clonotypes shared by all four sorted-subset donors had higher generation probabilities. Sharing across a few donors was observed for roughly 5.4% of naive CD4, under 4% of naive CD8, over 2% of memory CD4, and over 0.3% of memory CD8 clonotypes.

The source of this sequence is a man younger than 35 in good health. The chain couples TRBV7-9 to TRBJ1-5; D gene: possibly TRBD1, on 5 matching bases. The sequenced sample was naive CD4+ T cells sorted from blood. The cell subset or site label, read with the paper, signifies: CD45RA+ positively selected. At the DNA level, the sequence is TGTGCCAGCAGCTTCCGGGGCGACAATCAGCCCCAGCATTTT. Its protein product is CASSFRGDNQPQHF.